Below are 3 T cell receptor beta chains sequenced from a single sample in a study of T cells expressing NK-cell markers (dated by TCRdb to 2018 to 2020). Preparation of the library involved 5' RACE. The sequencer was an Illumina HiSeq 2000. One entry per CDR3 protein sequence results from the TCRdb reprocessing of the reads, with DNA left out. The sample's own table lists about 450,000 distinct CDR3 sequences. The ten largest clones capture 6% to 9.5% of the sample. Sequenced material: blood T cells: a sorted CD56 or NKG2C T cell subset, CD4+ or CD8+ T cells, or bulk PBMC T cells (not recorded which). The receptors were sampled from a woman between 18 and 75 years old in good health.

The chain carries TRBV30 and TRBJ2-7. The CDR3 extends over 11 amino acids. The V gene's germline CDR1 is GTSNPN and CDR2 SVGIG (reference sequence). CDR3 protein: CAWRTSYEQYF.

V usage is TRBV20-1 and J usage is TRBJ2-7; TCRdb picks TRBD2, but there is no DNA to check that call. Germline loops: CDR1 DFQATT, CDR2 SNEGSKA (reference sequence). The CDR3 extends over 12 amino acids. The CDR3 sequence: CSGTSGFYEQYF.

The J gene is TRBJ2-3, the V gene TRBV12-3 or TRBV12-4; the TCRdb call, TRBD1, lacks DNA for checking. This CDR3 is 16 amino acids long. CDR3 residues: CASSAGGSGSTDTQYF.